Presented here are 15 T cell receptor beta chains from one specimen sequenced in a study of T-cell reconstitution after alpha-beta-depleted transplantation in children. This sample's TCRbeta library carried unique molecular identifier barcodes. TCRdb reprocessed the PCR reads with MiXCR, giving one entry per CDR3 protein. The sample lists fewer than 130,000 distinct CDR3 sequences, about a tenth seen once, with roughly 8% in the top ten. Here the sequenced sample was PBMCs from the stem cell graft donor, taken from the stem cell graft. These receptors came from a human donor who donated a stem cell graft to a child with acute lymphoblastic leukemia.

This chain uses TRBV2 with TRBJ1-2, with unresolved D. The V gene's germline CDR1 is SNHLY and CDR2 FYNNEI. With 2 bases removed from V and 5 bases from J, the gap between germline ends came to 12 bases. CDR3 size: 14 residues. The CDR3 region is CASSEQPLGYGYTF. In nucleotides, the CDR3 is TGTGCCAGCAGTGAACAGCCCTTAGGATATGGCTACACCTTC.

In this sample, this clonotype turned up many times. V gene TRBV28 combines with J gene TRBJ2-1; D uncertain. This CDR3 has 13 residues. Looked up from germline, CDR1 is MDHEN and CDR2 is SYDVKM. With 7 bases removed from V and 6 bases from J, the gap between germline ends came to 13 bases. The DNA of the CDR3 is TGTGCCAGCAATATAAGGGTCCCCAATGAGCAGTTCTTC. Encoded protein: CASNIRVPNEQFF.

The table lists this clonotype with many counts. The chain uses TRBV7-2 and TRBJ2-2; TRBD2 matches at 10 bases. This CDR3 comprises 19 residues. From germline, CDR1 is SGHTA and CDR2 FQGNSA. J gave up 1 base and V 2 bases, and 10 bases lay outside the gene matches. This chain's CDR3 is CASSLSGKRLAGNTGELFF. CDR3 in DNA: TGTGCCAGCAGCTTAAGCGGAAAGAGACTAGCGGGGAACACCGGGGAGCTGTTTTTT.

This clonotype has a count of ten or more. The chain uses TRBV5-1 and TRBJ2-1; TRBD1 matches 9 bases. J gave up 9 bases and V 0 bases, and 7 bases lay outside the gene matches. Germline CDR1 SGHRS, CDR2 YFSETQ. The CDR3 is 15 residues long. The CDR3 region is CASSLASGQGREQFF. In nucleotides, the CDR3 is TGCGCCAGCAGCTTGGCATCGGGACAGGGACGTGAGCAGTTCTTC.

The chain joins TRBV11-2 to TRBJ2-3, with TRBD2 identical over 8 bases. The CDR3 contains 15 residues. The germline gives CDR1 SGHAT, CDR2 FQNNGV. V lost 5 bases, J lost 5 bases, and 9 bases stayed unmatched. CDR3 in amino acids: CASSVPGTREDTQYF. CDR3 in DNA: TGTGCCAGCAGCGTCCCCGGGACTAGAGAAGATACGCAGTATTTT.

In its sample, this clonotype was seen many times. This chain uses TRBV6-2 or TRBV6-3 with TRBJ2-7; a possible D gene is TRBD1 (6 bases). V gave up 0 bases and J gave up 3 bases, with 15 bases separating them. CDR1 and CDR2 from the germline V gene are MNHEY and SVGEGT. The CDR3 has 16 amino acids. The CDR3 here is CASSYSSQGSVYEQYF. The CDR3 DNA reads TGTGCCAGCAGTTACTCGAGTCAGGGGAGTGTCTACGAGCAGTACTTC.

In its sample, this clonotype was seen many times. The chain has TRBV6-8 and TRBJ1-1, with a weak D call TRBD1 (5 bases). CDR1 is MNHGY and CDR2 is SAAAGT in the germline V gene. The CDR3 is made up of 12 amino acids. V lost 8 bases and J lost 8, with 15 bases in between. The CDR3 spells CASDGTYKEAFF. The DNA of the CDR3 is TGTGCCAGCGACGGGACTTACAAAGAAGCTTTCTTT.

There are many counts of this clonotype. This chain joins TRBV4-1 and TRBJ1-4; TRBD1 matches 11 bases. There are 14 residues in the CDR3. The V and J ends lost 6 bases and 7 bases, in that order; junction bases with no gene match: 4. Germline V gives CDR1 MGHRA, CDR2 YSYEKL. The CDR3 DNA reads as TGCGCCAGCAGGAGCGGGACAGGGGGTGAAAAACTGTTTTTT. Translated: CASRSGTGGEKLFF.

This clonotype was counted ten times or more. V and J are TRBV5-1 and TRBJ1-1, with D possibly matching TRBD1 (5 bases). The CDR3 is 16 residues long. Trimming took 3 bases from V and 0 from J, leaving 15 bases between them. Germline assignment: CDR1 SGHRS and CDR2 YFSETQ. The CDR3 coding sequence is TGCGCCAGCAGCTCACAGGCCCCCGGGATGAACACTGAAGCTTTCTTT. The encoded protein is CASSSQAPGMNTEAFF.

This clonotype was detected ten times or more. The V gene is TRBV12-3 or TRBV12-4, the J gene TRBJ2-5, with TRBD2 matching 10 bases. V lost 6 bases to trimming and J lost 4 bases; unmatched junction nucleotides: 8. The CDR3 has 15 amino acids. CDR3 DNA sequence: TGTGCCAGCAGCGTAAGCGGGGGGGCCGGAGAGACCCAGTACTTC. Encoded protein: CASSVSGGAGETQYF.

As to this clonotype: This may stem from a read error, because a much larger clone lies one nucleotide away. The chain has TRBV29-1 and TRBJ2-4, with 8 bases matching TRBD1. Germline lookup yields CDR1 SQVTM and CDR2 ANQGSEA. There are 13 residues in the CDR3. In DNA, the CDR3 is TGCAGCGTTACGGGACAGGCGAAAAACAGTCAGTACTTC. This sequence encodes CSVTGQAKNSQYF. The variable domain in full, completed from reference TRBV29-1 and TRBJ2-4, reads SAVISQKPSRDICQRGTSLTIQCQVDSQVTMMFWYRQQPGQSLTLIATANQGSEATYESGFVIDKFPISRPNLTFSTLTVSNMSPEDSSIYLCSVTGQAKNSQYFGAGTRLSVL.

This clonotype came up many times. The J gene is TRBJ1-2, the V gene TRBV27; D is undetermined. The germline gives CDR1 MNHEY, CDR2 SMNVEV (reference sequence). The CDR3 covers 13 residues. The ends were cut back, 4 bases at V and 6 bases at J, with 12 bases in the middle. Here the CDR3 reads CASSSPSENGYTF. The DNA for the CDR3 is TGTGCCAGCAGTTCCCCGAGCGAGAATGGCTACACCTTC.

For this clonotype: A much larger clone lies a single base off, so this may be a read error. The chain has TRBV20-1 and TRBJ2-1; possibly TRBD1 for D (7 bases). Germline assignment: CDR1 DFQATT and CDR2 SNEGSKA (reference sequence). The CDR3 spans 16 residues. Written as DNA, the CDR3 is TGCAGTGCCCGGTCTGGGGCAGGGGGGACCTACAATAAGCAGTTCTTC. This translates into CSARSGAGGTYNKQFF.

Ten or more counts support this clonotype. The rearrangement links TRBV7-9 to TRBJ1-2; D call uncertain. V was trimmed by 2 bases and J by 4 bases, leaving 11 bases between them. CDR3 length equals 14 residues. Germline-derived CDR1 and CDR2 are SEHNR and FQNEAQ (reference sequence). CDR3: CASSLIEAVYGYTF. The CDR3, as DNA: TGTGCCAGCAGCTTAATTGAGGCGGTCTATGGCTACACCTTC.

This clonotype was seen many times. The chain is built from TRBV7-9 and TRBJ1-1; D perhaps matches TRBD1 (5 bases). Trimming took off 5 bases at V and 4 bases at J, with 17 bases between the two ends. CDR1 is SEHNR, CDR2 FQNEAQ, per germline (reference sequence). There are 15 residues in the CDR3. DNA for the CDR3: TGTGCCAGCAGCCAAGTCTCGGGACGATCCACTGAAGCTTTCTTT. It specifies CASSQVSGRSTEAFF.